This passage covers 17 T cell receptor beta chains from one sample sequenced in a study of shared clonotypes between healthy human individuals. The data were produced by immunoSEQ multiplex PCR, yet TCRdb's version contains in-frame clones alone and is incomplete. This table holds some 300,000 clones, roughly 70% found once. Sequenced material: memory CD4+ T cells sorted from blood. Noted subset: CD45RA-negative fraction. The receptors come from a young man in good health.

The chain combines TRBV19 with TRBJ2-7; 8 nucleotides match TRBD1. This CDR3 spans 15 amino acids. Looked up from germline, CDR1 is LNHDA and CDR2 is SQIVND (reference sequence). V trimming: 3 bases; J trimming: 0 bases; junction bases outside the gene matches: 4. The CDR3 here is CASSMGDRSSYEQYF. The CDR3 region has the DNA TGTGCCAGTAGTATGGGGGACAGGAGCTCCTACGAGCAGTACTTC.

The table lists this clone with a count of one. Here the CDR3 DNA reads TGTGCCACCAGCATCGCAGGGGACAGGTGGGGGGAAGAGACCCAGTACTTC. Protein product: CATSIAGDRWGEETQYF. The chain joins TRBV15 to TRBJ2-5; TRBD1 matches 8 bases. The CDR3 loop spans 17 amino acids. Germline CDR1 LNHNV, CDR2 YYDKDF (reference sequence). V trimming: 4 bases; J trimming: 3 bases; junction bases outside the gene matches: 13.

The CDR3 bases are TGTGCCAGCAGCTTACTAATAGCGATGGGGGGTAGTGGGCAGTTCTTC. Translating it yields CASSLLIAMGGSGQFF. V and J are TRBV11-2 and TRBJ2-1, with a weak D call TRBD2 (6 bases). Germline loops: CDR1 SGHAT, CDR2 FQNNGV. V lost 2 bases and J 12 bases, leaving 23 bases between the germline ends. The CDR3 length is 16 residues.

The chain employs TRBV5-1 and TRBJ2-7; no reliable D call. Trimming removed 0 bases from V and 5 bases from J, with 18 bases in between. CDR3 size: 16 residues. The germline gives CDR1 SGHRS, CDR2 YFSETQ. CDR3 bases: TGCGCCAGCAGCTTGGCCTTTGGGCTCATTCTGGACGAGCAGTACTTC. Translating it yields CASSLAFGLILDEQYF.

The chain couples TRBV30 to TRBJ2-2; 12 nucleotides align to TRBD2. There are 17 residues in the CDR3. CDR1 is GTSNPN and CDR2 is SVGIG in the germline V gene (reference sequence). The V gene end was trimmed by 0 bases and the J gene end by 2 bases; junction bases not matched to a gene: 4. CDR3 sequence (DNA): TGTGCCTGGAGTGTTCAGACTAGCGGGAGTAACACCGGGGAGCTGTTTTTT. Protein sequence: CAWSVQTSGSNTGELFF.

The chain couples TRBV7-2 to TRBJ2-3; D assignment may be TRBD1 or TRBD2 (5 bases each). The germline V gene has CDR1 SGHTA and CDR2 FQGNSA. The CDR3 is 17 residues long. The V gene lost 0 bases and the J gene lost 3 bases, with 16 bases spanning the gap. The CDR3 is CASSLAIGTFITDTQYF. The CDR3 nucleotides are TGTGCCAGCAGCTTAGCCATCGGGACGTTCATTACAGATACGCAGTATTTT.

The table lists this clone with a few counts. The chain recombines TRBV9 with TRBJ2-3; 8 bases match TRBD1. The CDR3 is 15 amino acids. V shed 3 bases and J 3 bases; nucleotides not matched to a gene: 6. Germline lookup yields CDR1 SGDLS and CDR2 YYNGEE. CDR3 amino acids: CASSARQGWTDTQYF. The CDR3 DNA reads TGTGCCAGCAGCGCCCGACAGGGGTGGACAGATACGCAGTATTTT.

V gene TRBV9 combines with J gene TRBJ2-3; tentatively, D is TRBD1 (6 bases). Germline CDR1 and CDR2: SGDLS and YYNGEE. V lost 4 bases to trimming and J lost 6 bases, with 24 bases between them. The CDR3 spans 17 residues. The CDR3 spells CASSTNLRDTHGDTQYF. The CDR3 DNA reads TGTGCCAGCAGCACCAATCTCCGGGACACCCATGGGGATACGCAGTATTTT.

The V call is TRBV25-1, the J call TRBJ1-4, with D perhaps TRBD1 (5 bases). The V and J ends lost 3 bases and 0 bases respectively, with 17 bases between them. The CDR3 loop spans 18 amino acids. Per germline, CDR1 MGHDK and CDR2 SYGVNS. In DNA, the CDR3 is TGTGCCAGCAGTGACTTCCAGGGAGGACGGGCAACTAATGAAAAACTGTTTTTT. Amino acid sequence: CASSDFQGGRATNEKLFF.

The V gene is TRBV5-6, the J gene TRBJ1-3; D is ambiguous. V lost 2 bases, J lost 5 bases, and 8 bases lay in between. The CDR3 totals 13 residues. Germline V gives CDR1 SGHDT, CDR2 YYEEEE. The CDR3 reads CASSLTARNTIYF. CDR3 DNA: TGTGCCAGCAGCTTAACGGCACGAAACACCATATATTTT.

In the case of this clone: Other nucleotide sequences from this sample produce the same CDR3. In DNA, the CDR3 is TGCAGCGTTGAAGGGGGAAAGGGGGCAGATACGCAGTATTTT. This encodes CSVEGGKGADTQYF. The V gene is TRBV29-1, the J gene TRBJ2-3; the D gene is possibly TRBD1 (6 bases). The CDR3 spans 14 residues. Germline loops: CDR1 SQVTM, CDR2 ANQGSEA. V was clipped by 1 base and J by 4 bases, with 12 bases between them.

This clone was counted at least ten times. The chain links TRBV5-1 to TRBJ1-4, with D maybe TRBD1 (6 bases). The CDR3 sequence is 13 residues long. The V end lost 3 bases, the J end lost 8 bases, and 11 bases lay between the germline ends. CDR1 and CDR2 (germline): SGHRS, YFSETQ. CDR3 loop: CASSWQTGEKLFF. For the CDR3, the DNA is TGCGCCAGCAGCTGGCAGACAGGAGAAAAACTGTTTTTT.

This clone was counted once. This chain joins TRBV5-1 and TRBJ2-7, with 7 bases fitting TRBD1. CDR1 is SGHRS and CDR2 is YFSETQ in the germline V gene. V lost 4 bases to trimming and J lost 4 bases; unmatched junction nucleotides: 11. This CDR3 spans 15 amino acids. The CDR3 region is CASSDRQGRGYEQYF. CDR3 sequence (DNA): TGCGCCAGCAGCGACCGACAGGGTAGGGGATACGAGCAGTACTTC.

This chain connects TRBV5-4 to TRBJ2-1; 10 bases are a match to TRBD1. Trimming at V came to 4 bases and at J to 4 bases, leaving 5 bases not matched to a gene. The CDR3 consists of 15 residues. Germline V gives CDR1 SGHNT, CDR2 YYREEE (reference sequence). CDR3: CASSRPGQGYNEQFF. CDR3 coding DNA: TGTGCCAGCAGCCGCCCGGGACAGGGGTACAATGAGCAGTTCTTC.

This chain joins TRBV11-2 and TRBJ2-3; TRBD2 agrees at 11 bases. Germline CDR1 is SGHAT and CDR2 is FQNNGV. Losses at the gene ends were 3 bases for V and 2 bases for J; bases not matched to a gene: 10. CDR3 length: 18 amino acids. CDR3 DNA: TGTGCCAGCAGCTTCCACTACCTAGCGGGAGGCATCACAGATACGCAGTATTTT. Translating it yields CASSFHYLAGGITDTQYF.

This clone appeared a single time. This chain uses TRBV6-5 with TRBJ2-7, with D uncertain. The CDR3 runs to 12 residues. Trimming left V 6 bases short and J 6 bases short, with 12 bases between. Germline-derived CDR1 and CDR2 are MNHEY and SVGAGI. The CDR3 nucleotides are TGTGCCAGCAGCCCCGCCTGGGGCGAGCAGTACTTC. It yields the protein CASSPAWGEQYF.

The rearrangement links TRBV19 to TRBJ2-5; 8 bases agree with TRBD1. CDR3 length: 15 amino acids. With V trimmed by 4 bases and J by 4 bases, 8 bases remained unmatched. Per germline, CDR1 LNHDA and CDR2 SQIVND (reference sequence). The CDR3 sequence is CASSTPGQGRETQYF. The CDR3 DNA follows: TGTGCCAGTAGTACCCCAGGACAGGGTCGAGAGACCCAGTACTTC.